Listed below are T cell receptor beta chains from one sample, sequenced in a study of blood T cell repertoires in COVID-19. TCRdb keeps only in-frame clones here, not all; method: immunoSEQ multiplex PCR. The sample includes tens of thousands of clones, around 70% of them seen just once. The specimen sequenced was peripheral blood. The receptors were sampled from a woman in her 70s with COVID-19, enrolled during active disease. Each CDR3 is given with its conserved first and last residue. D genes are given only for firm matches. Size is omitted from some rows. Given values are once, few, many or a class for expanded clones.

CDR3nt: TGTGCCAGCAGCTTAACAGGGAGTGGCTTCAGTGAGCAGTTCTTC; CDR3aa: CASSLTGSGFSEQFF; j_gene: TRBJ2-1; abundance: few; v_gene: TRBV13; d_gene: NA
CDR3nt: TGTGCCAGCAGTACAGGGACAGCAAGCACCGGGGAGCTGTTTTTT; CDR3aa: CASSTGTASTGELFF; j_gene: TRBJ2-2; abundance: NA; v_gene: TRBV6-2/TRBV6-3; d_gene: TRBD1
CDR3nt: TGCAGCGTTTCACAAGATAGCAATCAGCCCCAGCATTTT; CDR3aa: CSVSQDSNQPQHF; j_gene: TRBJ1-5; abundance: NA; v_gene: TRBV29-1; d_gene: NA
CDR3nt: TGTGCCAGCAGTTCCCCGACAGGGGGGTACGAGCAGTACTTC; CDR3aa: CASSSPTGGYEQYF; j_gene: TRBJ2-7; abundance: NA; v_gene: TRBV6-2/TRBV6-3; d_gene: TRBD1
CDR3nt: TGTGCCAGCAGCTTATCGGCCTGGGACAGGGTGGGCGAGACCCAGTACTTC; CDR3aa: CASSLSAWDRVGETQYF; j_gene: TRBJ2-5; abundance: NA; v_gene: TRBV7-9; d_gene: TRBD1
CDR3nt: TGCGCCAGCAGCTTTTTTGGGGACACCCCATATTCACCCCTCCACTTT; CDR3aa: CASSFFGDTPYSPLHF; j_gene: TRBJ1-6; abundance: NA; v_gene: TRBV5-1; d_gene: NA
CDR3nt: TGTGCCAGTAGTGTACAGGGGAACACCGGGGAGCTGTTTTTT; CDR3aa: CASSVQGNTGELFF; j_gene: TRBJ2-2; abundance: NA; v_gene: TRBV19; d_gene: NA
CDR3nt: TGCGCCAGCAGCTCGGGACAGAGGGGGGCCGGGGAGCTGTTTTTT; CDR3aa: CASSSGQRGAGELFF; j_gene: TRBJ2-2; abundance: NA; v_gene: TRBV5-1; d_gene: NA
CDR3nt: TGTGCCAGCAGTCGATACCCCGGGACTGCCGCCTACAATGAGCAGTTCTTC; CDR3aa: CASSRYPGTAAYNEQFF; j_gene: TRBJ2-1; abundance: NA; v_gene: TRBV6-6; d_gene: NA
CDR3nt: TGTGCCAGCAGTTACTCGGGGAGAACAGATACGCAGTATTTT; CDR3aa: CASSYSGRTDTQYF; j_gene: TRBJ2-3; abundance: few; v_gene: TRBV6-5; d_gene: NA
CDR3nt: TGTGCCAGCAGCCCTACTTCCGACAGGGGGGTTTGGTCCTCCGAGCAGTACTTC; CDR3aa: CASSPTSDRGVWSSEQYF; j_gene: TRBJ2-7; abundance: NA; v_gene: TRBV9; d_gene: TRBD1
CDR3nt: TGCGCCAGCAGCAACCCTCCGGGGGACGAGCAGTACTTC; CDR3aa: CASSNPPGDEQYF; j_gene: TRBJ2-7; abundance: NA; v_gene: TRBV5-1; d_gene: NA
CDR3nt: TGTGCCAGCAGCCACCGACAGGTCGTGAACACTGAAGCTTTCTTT; CDR3aa: CASSHRQVVNTEAFF; j_gene: TRBJ1-1; abundance: NA; v_gene: TRBV7-9; d_gene: NA
CDR3nt: TGTGCCACCGGACAGATCTACGAGCAGTACTTC; CDR3aa: CATGQIYEQYF; j_gene: TRBJ2-7; abundance: NA; v_gene: TRBV2; d_gene: NA
CDR3nt: TGTGCCAGCAGTTTAGGGACAGGGAGGGAGCTCCACTTT; CDR3aa: CASSLGTGRELHF; j_gene: TRBJ1-6; abundance: NA; v_gene: TRBV12-3/TRBV12-4; d_gene: TRBD1